These 8 T cell receptor beta chains share one sample of origin, sequenced in a study of regulatory T cells in long-lasting Graves disease. Construction of the TCR beta libraries employed iRepertoire HTBI primers in conjunction with Arm-PCR of CDR3 regions. TCRdb fed the multiplex PCR reads into MiXCR, producing one record per CDR3 protein. The sample comprises hundreds of thousands of distinct CDR3 sequences, over 15% of which are singletons, and just under 30% rests with the top ten. The time point was: newly diagnosed GD, antithyroid drugs for less than 3 months. PBMC RNA served as the TCR library source. These data also featured in a second study, about T cells in Graves' hyperthyroidism and ophthalmopathy.

This sample comprised peripheral blood mononuclear cells (PBMCs), obtained at new diagnosis, from a patient treated with antithyroid drugs. These receptors originate from a man in his forties with Graves disease.

This clonotype was detected many times. The rearrangement links TRBV7-9 to TRBJ2-2; D is uncertain. The CDR3 runs to 15 residues. Germline V gene sequence: CDR1 SEHNR, CDR2 FQNEAQ (reference sequence). Trimming removed 3 bases from V and 0 bases from J, with 8 bases in between. This CDR3 reads CASSLRAANTGELFF. CDR3 in DNA: TGTGCCAGCAGCTTGCGAGCAGCGAACACCGGGGAGCTGTTTTTT.

This clonotype has a handful of counts. The rearrangement joins TRBV6-1 to TRBJ1-4; D gene ambiguous. The CDR3 spans 14 residues. CDR1 is MNHNS, CDR2 SASEGT, per germline. The V gene lost 6 bases and the J gene lost 5 bases, with 13 bases spanning the gap. The CDR3 protein is CASRDRGVNEKLFF. CDR3 nucleotide sequence: TGTGCCAGCAGAGATCGCGGGGTGAATGAAAAACTGTTTTTT.

V and J are TRBV5-6 and TRBJ2-2, with D perhaps matching TRBD2 (5 bases). Germline values: CDR1 SGHDT, CDR2 YYEEEE. The CDR3 spans 17 residues. Trimming cost V 2 bases and J 2 bases, with 16 bases left between them. The CDR3 DNA is TGTGCCAGCAGCTTTACCCTGAGTGGGAGAAACACCGGGGAGCTGTTTTTT. It is translated as CASSFTLSGRNTGELFF. The variable domain in full, completed from reference TRBV5-6 and TRBJ2-2, reads DAGVTQSPTHLIKTRGQQVTLRCSPKSGHDTVSWYQQALGQGPQFIFQYYEEEERQRGNFPDRFSGHQFPNYSSELNVNALLLGDSALYLCASSFTLSGRNTGELFFGEGSRLTVL.

This clonotype was recorded many times. The chain couples TRBV11-2 to TRBJ2-4; tentative D call: TRBD1 (6 bases). The germline V and J ends were trimmed by 2 bases and 6 bases, with 8 bases remaining between them. CDR1 is SGHAT and CDR2 is FQNNGV in the germline V gene. The CDR3 runs to 13 residues. CDR3 amino acids: CASSLKQGNIQYF. Here the CDR3 DNA reads TGTGCCAGCAGCTTAAAACAGGGAAACATTCAGTACTTC.

This chain uses TRBV18 with TRBJ1-2; 9 nucleotides align to TRBD1. Germline lookup yields CDR1 KGHSH and CDR2 LQKENI. CDR3 length: 14 amino acids. V trimming: 6 bases; J trimming: 3 bases; junction bases outside the gene matches: 5. CDR3 coding DNA: TGTGCCAGCTCGGCGGGACAGGGTGACTATGGCTACACCTTC. Amino acid sequence: CASSAGQGDYGYTF.

The table lists this clonotype with a few counts. The chain carries TRBV6-4 and TRBJ2-7; D is undetermined. Germline loops: CDR1 MRHNA, CDR2 SNTAGT. This CDR3 is built from 10 residues. Trimming removed 10 bases at V and 5 bases at J, with 9 bases between. DNA for the CDR3: TGTGCCAAACTGCCCCACGAGCAGTACTTC. Translated, it gives CAKLPHEQYF.

In this sample, this clonotype turned up many times. The rearrangement links TRBV30 to TRBJ1-1, with D possibly matching TRBD1 (5 bases). Deletions cut 3 bases from V and 0 bases from J, with 14 bases between. The CDR3 has 15 amino acids. The germline gives CDR1 GTSNPN, CDR2 SVGIG (reference sequence). DNA of the CDR3: TGTGCCTGGAGCGGCCGGGGGGGGGTGAACACTGAAGCTTTCTTT. Amino acid sequence: CAWSGRGGVNTEAFF.

In this sample, this clonotype turned up many times. The chain employs TRBV3-1 and TRBJ2-5, with 12 bases matching TRBD2. The CDR3 consists of 14 residues. V shed 4 bases and J 10 bases; nucleotides not matched to a gene: 7. CDR1 and CDR2 from the germline V gene are LGHDT and YNNKEL (reference sequence). CDR3 sequence: CASSRTLAGGFQYF. CDR3 sequence (DNA): TGTGCCAGCAGCCGGACTCTAGCGGGGGGGTTCCAGTACTTC.